This T cell receptor beta chain originates from a study of read filtering for tumor transcriptome and immune sequencing. As for the study in general: DNase treatment preceded whole-transcriptome library preparation.

This clonotype was observed at least ten times. Germline V gives CDR1 PRHDT, CDR2 FYEKMQ (reference sequence). This CDR3 has 14 residues. Trimming pared 4 bases from V and 5 bases from J, leaving 14 bases between. The library was built from roughly 400 ng RNA with molecular barcoded adaptors for alpha/delta and beta/gamma chains. TCRdb re-called the reads with MiXCR, one entry per CDR3 protein. This table has approximately 150,000 distinct CDR3 sequences, under 15% appearing once. This sequence was found in a donor at least 40 years old with multiple myeloma. Sequencing was performed on a population of CD138-negative cells sorted from bone marrow. This chain connects TRBV13 to TRBJ1-1; D perhaps matches TRBD1 (5 bases). The CDR3 nucleotides are TGTGCCAGCAGCTCTAACGGGGCTGGTACTGAAGCTTTCTTT. Translation gives CASSSNGAGTEAFF.